The 3 T cell receptor beta chains below come from one sample, sequenced in a study of vaccination and CD4 T cells after COVID-19. Their recognized antigens are unknown. Cultured CD4+ T cell DNA was sequenced using the Oncomine TCR Beta short-read assay. MiXCR, applied by TCRdb to the PCR reads, yields one record per CDR3 protein. The sample includes around 4,100 distinct CDR3 sequences, over 30% of them seen just once. Sample treatment: roughly ten-day PBMC culture with coronavirus spike peptide pools or control peptides (ViraFEST assay). Source material: CD4+ T cells from blood, cultured in vitro. The receptors here all came from a human donor who had recovered from COVID-19.

This clonotype was observed a few times. The CDR3 bases are TGTGCCAGCAGTACTAGCGGGGGGGCAGATACGCAGTATTTT. Protein: CASSTSGGADTQYF. This sequence joins TRBV2 and TRBJ2-3; the match to TRBD2 covers 13 bases. Germline loops: CDR1 SNHLY, CDR2 FYNNEI. CDR3 length: 14 residues. V trimming: 5 bases; J trimming: 4 bases; junction bases outside the gene matches: 0.

This chain uses TRBV7-2 with TRBJ2-1; no reliable D call. V lost 0 bases and J 12 bases, leaving 12 bases between the germline ends. CDR1 and CDR2 (germline): SGHTA, FQGNSA. This CDR3 is built from 13 residues. CDR3 residues: CASSLAWRAGQFF. The CDR3 DNA is TGTGCCAGCAGCTTAGCGTGGAGAGCCGGGCAGTTCTTC. The full variable domain, in which reference TRBV7-2 and TRBJ2-1 provide the parts outside the CDR3, is GAGVSQSPSNKVTEKGKDVELRCDPISGHTALYWYRQSLGQGLEFLIYFQGNSAPDKSGLPSDRFSAERTGGSVSTLTIQRTQQEDSAVYLCASSLAWRAGQFFGPGTRLTVL.

CDR3: CASSQDLYRAGWWTDTQYF. The CDR3 DNA follows: TGTGCCAGCAGCCAAGATCTTTACAGGGCAGGATGGTGGACAGATACGCAGTATTTT. The V gene is TRBV4-2, the J gene TRBJ2-3; perhaps TRBD1 as D (6 bases). This CDR3 is 19 amino acids long. In germline, CDR1 is LGHNA, CDR2 YNFKEQ. V was trimmed by 0 bases and J by 3 bases, leaving 22 bases between them.